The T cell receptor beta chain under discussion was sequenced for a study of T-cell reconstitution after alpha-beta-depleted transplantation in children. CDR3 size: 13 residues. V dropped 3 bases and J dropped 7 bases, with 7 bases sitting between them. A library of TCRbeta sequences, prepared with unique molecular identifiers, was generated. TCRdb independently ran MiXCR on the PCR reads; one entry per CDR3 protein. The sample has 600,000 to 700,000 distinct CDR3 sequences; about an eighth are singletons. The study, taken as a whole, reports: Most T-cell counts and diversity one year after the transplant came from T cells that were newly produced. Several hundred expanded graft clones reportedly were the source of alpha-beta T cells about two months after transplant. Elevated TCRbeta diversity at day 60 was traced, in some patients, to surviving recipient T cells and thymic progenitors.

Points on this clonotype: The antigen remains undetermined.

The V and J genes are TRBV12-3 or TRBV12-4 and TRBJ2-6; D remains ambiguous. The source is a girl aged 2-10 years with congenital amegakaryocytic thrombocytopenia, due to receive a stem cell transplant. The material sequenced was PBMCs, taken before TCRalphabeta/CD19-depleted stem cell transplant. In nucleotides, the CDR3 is TGTGCCAGCAGTTTTCTGGGCGCCAACGTCCTGACTTTC. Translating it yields CASSFLGANVLTF.